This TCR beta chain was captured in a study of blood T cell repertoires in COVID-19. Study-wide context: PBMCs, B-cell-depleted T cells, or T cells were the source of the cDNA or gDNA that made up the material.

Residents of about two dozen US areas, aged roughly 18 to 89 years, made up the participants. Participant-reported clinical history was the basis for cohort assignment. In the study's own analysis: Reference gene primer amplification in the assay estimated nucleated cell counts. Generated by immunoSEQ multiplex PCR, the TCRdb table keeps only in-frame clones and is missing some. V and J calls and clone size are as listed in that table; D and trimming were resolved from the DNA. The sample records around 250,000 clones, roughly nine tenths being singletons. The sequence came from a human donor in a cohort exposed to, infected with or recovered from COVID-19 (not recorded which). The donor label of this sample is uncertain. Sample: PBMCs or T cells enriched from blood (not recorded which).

Written as DNA, the CDR3 is TGCGCCAGCGCGATGAACGATGCCGTTTACAATGAGCAGTTCTTC. It is translated as CASAMNDAVYNEQFF. The rearrangement joins TRBV5-1 to TRBJ2-1; D gene unclear. There are 15 residues in the CDR3. V lost 7 bases and J 4 bases, leaving 18 bases between the germline ends. Germline V CDR1 and CDR2: SGHRS, YFSETQ. Supplemented by reference TRBV5-1 and TRBJ2-1, the full variable domain reads KAGVTQTPRYLIKTRGQQVTLSCSPISGHRSVSWYQQTPGQGLQFLFEYFSETQRNKGNFPGRFSGRQFSNSRSEMNVSTLELGDSALYLCASAMNDAVYNEQFFGPGTRLTVL.